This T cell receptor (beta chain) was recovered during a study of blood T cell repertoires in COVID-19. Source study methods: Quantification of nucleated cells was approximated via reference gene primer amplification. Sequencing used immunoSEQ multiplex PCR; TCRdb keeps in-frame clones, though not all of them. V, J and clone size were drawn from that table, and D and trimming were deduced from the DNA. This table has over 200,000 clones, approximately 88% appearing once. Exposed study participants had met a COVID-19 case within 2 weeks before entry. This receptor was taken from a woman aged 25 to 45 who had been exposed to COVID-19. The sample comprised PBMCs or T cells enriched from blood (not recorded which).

The CDR3 DNA sequence: TGTGCCAGCAGCCCGCGTCGAGAGAACACCGGGGAGCTGTTTTTT. Translated: CASSPRRENTGELFF. The chain employs TRBV7-9 and TRBJ2-2, with no clear D. Germline assignment: CDR1 SEHNR and CDR2 FQNEAQ (reference sequence). The CDR3 length is 15 residues. V dropped 5 bases and J dropped 1 base, with 11 bases sitting between them.